This TCR beta chain appears in the sequencing data of a study of vaccination and CD4 T cells after COVID-19. The wider study: The authors exposed cells to overlapping spike peptides derived from SARS-CoV-2, HCoV-NL63, HCoV-OC43 and HCoV-229E.

Of note for this clonotype: What it binds is unknown.

The treatment is: approximately nine-day PBMC culture with coronavirus spike peptide pools or control peptides (ViraFEST assay). At the Johns Hopkins FTIC core, DNA taken from cultured CD4+ T cells was sequenced by way of the Oncomine TCR Beta short-read assay. From CD4+ T cells that had been cultured, genomic DNA was extracted. MiXCR was run by TCRdb on the PCR reads, yielding one entry per CDR3 protein. This sample has approximately 15,000 distinct CDR3 sequences, with under 50% found just once. The sequenced sample consisted of CD4+ T cells from blood, cultured in vitro. The TCR originated in a human donor who had recovered from COVID-19.

As DNA, the CDR3 is TGTGCCAGCAGTCCGAGGCAAGGTAGCGGGAAATACACAGATACGCAGTATTTT. This encodes CASSPRQGSGKYTDTQYF. The rearrangement joins TRBV27 to TRBJ2-3; the match to TRBD2 covers 8 bases. Looked up from germline, CDR1 is MNHEY and CDR2 is SMNVEV (reference sequence). The CDR3 is 18 residues long. The J segment lost 2 bases and the V segment lost 5 bases, leaving 15 bases of the junction unmatched.